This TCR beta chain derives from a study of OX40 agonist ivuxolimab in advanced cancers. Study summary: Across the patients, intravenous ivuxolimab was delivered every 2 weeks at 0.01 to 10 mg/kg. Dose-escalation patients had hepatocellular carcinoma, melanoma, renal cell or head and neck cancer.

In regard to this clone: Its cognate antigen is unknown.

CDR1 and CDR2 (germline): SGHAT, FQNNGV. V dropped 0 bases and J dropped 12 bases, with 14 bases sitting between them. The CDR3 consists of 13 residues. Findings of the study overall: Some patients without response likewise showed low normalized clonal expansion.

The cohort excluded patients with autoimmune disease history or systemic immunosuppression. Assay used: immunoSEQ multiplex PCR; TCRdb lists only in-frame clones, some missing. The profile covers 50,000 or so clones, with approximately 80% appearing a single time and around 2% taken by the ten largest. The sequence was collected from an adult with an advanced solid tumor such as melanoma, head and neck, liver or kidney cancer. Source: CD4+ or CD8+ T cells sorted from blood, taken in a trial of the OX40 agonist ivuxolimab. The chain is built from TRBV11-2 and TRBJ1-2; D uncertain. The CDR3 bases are TGTGCCAGCAGCTTAGATCTAGGGTCCCTCCACACCTTC. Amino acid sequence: CASSLDLGSLHTF.